Below, 7 T cell receptor beta chains from the same sample are listed, as sequenced in a study of cytomegalovirus exposure and HLA in healthy donors (dated by TCRdb to the late 2010s). Preparation of the library involved the immunoSEQ multiplex PCR assay. For the multiplex PCR, a mixture combining 60 forward primers for TCR Vbeta segments and 13 reverse primers for TCR Jbeta segments was used. Here the immuneACCESS table is served through TCRdb, limited to in-frame sequences with V and J called. Missing clones are a known gap in these copies; in checked studies unresolved V genes cover under half, and the rest lacks a known reason. This sample is represented by about 150,000 clones; roughly 79% of them were singletons. The ten largest account for roughly 0.68% of the sample. Sequencing was performed on PBMCs. The receptors were sampled from a male donor in good health and CMV-seronegative.

This clone came up a few times. The chain recombines TRBV6-5 with TRBJ2-7, with TRBD1 matching 8 bases. The junction had 9 bases not matched to a gene; V was cut back by 6 bases and J by 2 bases. Germline lookup yields CDR1 MNHEY and CDR2 SVGAGI. This CDR3 contains 15 residues. This chain's CDR3 is CASRPTGTGPYEQYF. The CDR3 nucleotides read TGTGCCAGCAGACCCACCGGGACAGGCCCCTACGAGCAGTACTTC.

The chain links TRBV6-5 to TRBJ1-4, with D tentatively TRBD1 (6 bases). V was pared by 9 bases and J by 8 bases, with 22 bases between. Germline CDR1 reads MNHEY; CDR2 reads SVGAGI. The CDR3 loop spans 15 amino acids. CDR3 amino acids: CASRPGGWSTEKLFF. In DNA, the CDR3 is TGTGCCAGTCGCCCGGGGGGCTGGAGTACCGAAAAACTGTTTTTT.

This rearrangement joins TRBV10-3 to TRBJ2-7; 9 bases fit TRBD1. Trimming took 2 bases from V and 4 from J; bases not matched to a gene: 9. This CDR3 comprises 16 residues. Germline CDR1 ENHRY, CDR2 SYGVKD. In DNA form, the CDR3 reads TGTGCCATCAGTGAGGAGCGGGGACAGGGTATATACGAGCAGTACTTC. Translation: CAISEERGQGIYEQYF.

Note on this clone: Within the sample, other DNA sequences also encode this same CDR3. This chain links TRBV27 with TRBJ2-7; D ambiguous. This CDR3 is 13 amino acids long. Trimming cost V 3 bases and J 0 bases, with 6 bases left between them. CDR1 is MNHEY and CDR2 is SMNVEV in the germline V gene (reference sequence). CDR3 nucleotide sequence: TGTGCCAGCAGTTTCTCCAGCTCCTACGAGCAGTACTTC. This gives the protein CASSFSSSYEQYF.

The chain combines TRBV4-1 with TRBJ2-3, with D maybe TRBD2 (6 bases). The V end was cut by 3 bases, the J end by 2 bases, with 12 bases between. Germline V gives CDR1 MGHRA, CDR2 YSYEKL. CDR3 length: 15 residues. CDR3 protein: CASSHFGSYTDTQYF. The CDR3 DNA follows: TGCGCCAGCAGCCATTTCGGGAGCTACACAGATACGCAGTATTTT.

In this sample, this clone turned up a few times. V gene TRBV27 combines with J gene TRBJ2-3; perhaps TRBD2 as D (5 bases). Germline values: CDR1 MNHEY, CDR2 SMNVEV (reference sequence). The CDR3 sequence is 15 residues long. The V gene lost 3 bases and the J gene lost 1 base, with 11 bases spanning the gap. CDR3 in amino acids: CASSFGVRGTDTQYF. Written as DNA, the CDR3 is TGTGCCAGCAGTTTCGGGGTTAGGGGCACAGATACGCAGTATTTT.

V is TRBV5-4 and J is TRBJ2-1; 10 bases line up with TRBD2. CDR3 size: 16 residues. The V and J ends lost 2 bases and 15 bases, in that order; junction bases with no gene match: 17. Germline CDR1 is SGHNT and CDR2 is YYREEE (reference sequence). Written as DNA, the CDR3 is TGTGCCAGCAGCTTAGGAACTAGCGGGACTCGCGCTTTGGGGTTCTTC. Its protein is CASSLGTSGTRALGFF.